The clone carrying this TCR beta chain was observed a single time. The antigen is undetermined. One end of the junction varies from germline; a read error may be responsible. The sample belongs to a study of tumor-infiltrating lymphocytes in primary liver carcinoma. Study in general: Tumors, staged T1-T3 N0M0, spanned roughly 4 to 11 cm. Study-level findings and limits: Tumor-blood pairs (like tumor-adjacent pairs) overlapped less than tumor region pairs did.

Germline loops: CDR1 SGHAT, CDR2 FQDESV (reference sequence). This CDR3 has 13 amino acids. Starting material for RNA and DNA co-extraction consisted of roughly 18-34 mg of unsorted bulk tissue. Sampling was performed at five separate regions of each tumor. The template, about 540 ng total RNA, yielded TCR beta cDNA made with a constant-region primer. Three nested multiplex PCR rounds of slightly modified ARM-PCR generated TCR beta libraries. A C-beta reverse primer was combined with TRBV1-TRBV30 forward primers in the first two PCR rounds, and each round had about 10 cycles. TCRdb re-called the multiplex PCR reads through MiXCR, storing one row per CDR3 protein. The data contain some 180,000 distinct CDR3 sequences, roughly 80% of them singletons.

This TCR was sampled from a man between 40 and 49 years old with primary liver carcinoma and hepatitis B virus infection. Specimen: tumor tissue from primary liver carcinoma. The chain is built from TRBV11-1 and TRBJ2-3; no reliable D call. The CDR3 loop reads CVSSFICTDTLYF. The CDR3 nucleotides are TGTGTCAGCAGCTTTATTTGTACAGATACGCTGTATTTT.